This TCR beta chain appears in the sequencing data of a study of shared clonotypes between healthy human individuals. V shed 2 bases and J shed 5 bases, with 6 bases lying between them. The length of the CDR3 is 12 residues. Germline CDR1 reads SGHNT; CDR2 reads YENEEA. A remark on this clone: No antigen is known for it.

Overall study findings and caveats: Genetic and exposure-history diversity was limited by the few donors.

When replicate PCRs were run on sorted subsets, they used 150 to 200 ng DNA, some 29,000 T cell genomes. TCRdb's table, derived via immunoSEQ multiplex PCR, lists solely in-frame clones and lacks some. The sample holds a few hundred thousand clones, 65% seen once. This sequence was found in a man younger than 40 in good health. The chain has TRBV11-3 and TRBJ2-5; no clear D. Sequenced input: memory CD4+ T cells sorted from blood. Specified subset: CD45RA-negative fraction. The CDR3 region is CASSLFTETQYF. CDR3 coding DNA: TGTGCCAGCAGCTTATTTACGGAGACCCAGTACTTC.